The next 32 T cell receptor beta chains were all read from a single sample in a study of neoadjuvant anti-PD-1 for oral cavity cancer. Some clones are missing from TCRdb's copy, which holds only in-frame ones; the method was immunoSEQ multiplex PCR. The sample contains 72,000 or so clones, around four fifths of which appear only once. The sequences come from PBMCs, collected before nivolumab (anti-PD-1) treatment. The origin of the receptors is a person aged 35-80 years with oral cavity squamous cell carcinoma.

The rearrangement links TRBV9 to TRBJ2-6; D is possibly TRBD1 (6 bases). This CDR3 has 18 amino acids. Looked up from germline, CDR1 is SGDLS and CDR2 is YYNGEE. Trimming took off 4 bases at V and 0 bases at J, with 17 bases between the two ends. CDR3: CASSPSTGAYSGANVLTF. The CDR3 bases are TGTGCCAGCAGCCCATCGACAGGAGCTTACTCTGGGGCCAACGTCCTGACTTTC. The whole variable domain, remainder taken from reference TRBV9 and TRBJ2-6, is DSGVTQTPKHLITATGQRVTLRCSPRSGDLSVYWYQQSLDQGLQFLIQYYNGEERAKGNILERFSAQQFPDLHSELNLSSLELGDSALYFCASSPSTGAYSGANVLTFGAGSRLTVL.

The chain combines TRBV2 with TRBJ1-2; D is unclear. Trimming left V 1 base short and J 5 bases short, with 11 bases between. The CDR3 has 14 residues. Germline CDR1 and CDR2: SNHLY and FYNNEI. The DNA of the CDR3 is TGTGCCAGCAGTGAAGGCCCTCTGGGGTATGGCTACACCTTC. This sequence encodes CASSEGPLGYGYTF.

The chain combines TRBV29-1 with TRBJ1-4, with unresolved D. Germline V lookup: CDR1 SQVTM, CDR2 ANQGSEA. Trimming removed 4 bases at V and 3 bases at J, with 9 bases between. The CDR3 consists of 13 residues. The DNA for the CDR3 is TGCAGCGTTGCGGGTTCCGCTAATGAAAAACTGTTTTTT. Translating gives CSVAGSANEKLFF.

The rearrangement joins TRBV5-6 to TRBJ1-2; 7 nucleotides agree with TRBD1. CDR1 SGHDT and CDR2 YYEEEE come from the germline V gene. The CDR3 is 13 amino acids. The junction had 7 bases not matched to a gene; V was cut back by 3 bases and J by 8 bases. In DNA form, the CDR3 reads TGTGCCAGCAGCTCAAAGGGGGCGCGAGGCTACACCTTC. Encoded protein: CASSSKGARGYTF.

The CDR3 coding sequence is TGTGCCAGCAGCTTCGTGGGTGAGCAGTTCTTC. Its protein is CASSFVGEQFF. The V gene is TRBV11-2, the J gene TRBJ2-1; no reliable D call. The CDR3 is made up of 11 amino acids. In germline, CDR1 is SGHAT, CDR2 FQNNGV. V lost 3 bases to trimming and J lost 9 bases, with 6 bases between them.

The rearrangement links TRBV7-3 to TRBJ1-1; 9 nucleotides agree with TRBD1. The junction had 1 base not matched to a gene; V was cut back by 4 bases and J by 1 base. Germline-derived CDR1 and CDR2 are SGHTA and FQGTGA. CDR3 size: 14 residues. CDR3 amino acids: CASSSTGGNTEAFF. The CDR3 coding sequence is TGTGCCAGCAGCTCGACAGGGGGGAACACTGAAGCTTTCTTT.

The chain employs TRBV5-1 and TRBJ1-1; no firm D call. CDR3 size: 12 residues. V lost 3 bases and J lost 7, with 10 bases in between. The germline V gene has CDR1 SGHRS and CDR2 YFSETQ. The CDR3 spells CASSSDVGEAFF. The CDR3 DNA follows: TGCGCCAGCAGCTCGGATGTCGGTGAAGCTTTCTTT.

This rearrangement joins TRBV27 to TRBJ2-1; D not resolved. The CDR3 has 15 amino acids. In germline, CDR1 is MNHEY, CDR2 SMNVEV (reference sequence). Between the trimmed V and J ends, which lost 6 bases and 1 base, there was a span of 13 bases. Written as DNA, the CDR3 is TGTGCCAGCAGGCCCTTAGGGTGGTCCTACAATGAGCAGTTCTTC. It yields the protein CASRPLGWSYNEQFF.

This rearrangement joins TRBV27 to TRBJ2-7; weak D call: TRBD2 (5 bases). V was cut by 3 bases and J by 6 bases, with 12 bases left in between. CDR1 is MNHEY, CDR2 SMNVEV, per germline (reference sequence). The CDR3 sequence is 13 residues long. The CDR3 loop reads CASSLRERSEQYF. For the CDR3, the DNA is TGTGCCAGCAGTTTGAGGGAGCGCAGCGAGCAGTACTTC.

The chain employs TRBV9 and TRBJ1-3; D unresolved. This CDR3 spans 14 amino acids. CDR1 and CDR2 from the germline V gene are SGDLS and YYNGEE. Trimming stripped 0 bases from V and 6 bases from J, with 10 bases between. CDR3 DNA: TGTGCCAGCAGCGTAGCGGGCACCTTAAACACCATATATTTT. Its translation is CASSVAGTLNTIYF.

CDR3 sequence: CSVAGTGNQPQHF. Written as DNA, the CDR3 is TGCAGCGTTGCAGGGACAGGCAATCAGCCCCAGCATTTT. This chain connects TRBV29-1 to TRBJ1-5, with 7 bases matching TRBD1. CDR3 length equals 13 residues. CDR1 SQVTM and CDR2 ANQGSEA come from the germline V gene. J gave up 2 bases and V 4 bases, and 2 bases lay outside the gene matches.

The chain links TRBV2 to TRBJ1-3; the D is unclear. V was shortened by 4 bases and J by 6 bases, with 10 bases between the two germline ends. CDR3 length equals 13 residues. Looked up from germline, CDR1 is SNHLY and CDR2 is FYNNEI. CDR3 bases: TGTGCCAGCAGTGCAAGGACTGCAAACACCATATATTTT. Its translation: CASSARTANTIYF.

V usage is TRBV5-1 and J usage is TRBJ2-7, with no clear D. Germline V gene data show CDR1 as SGHRS and CDR2 as YFSETQ. The CDR3 extends over 18 amino acids. The V end lost 3 bases, the J end lost 4 bases, and 26 bases lay between the germline ends. The CDR3 region is CASSWGGLLTRPKYEQYF. The CDR3 region has the DNA TGCGCCAGCAGCTGGGGTGGTTTGCTAACCCGACCAAAATACGAGCAGTACTTC.

V gene TRBV11-2 combines with J gene TRBJ1-1, with 9 bases matching TRBD1. This CDR3 region has 16 residues. Trimming cost V 4 bases and J 3 bases; bases outside gene matches: 9. Germline values: CDR1 SGHAT, CDR2 FQNNGV. CDR3 in DNA: TGTGCCAGCAGCTACGGTGCTGGGACAGGGTACACTGAAGCTTTCTTT. Encoded protein: CASSYGAGTGYTEAFF.

The J gene is TRBJ1-2, the V gene TRBV6-6; 9 positions agree with TRBD1. CDR3 length equals 15 residues. Germline CDR1 MNHNY, CDR2 SVGAGI (reference sequence). Trimming removed 2 bases from V and 0 bases from J; junction bases left unmatched: 1. The CDR3 here is CASSYRTGANYGYTF. The CDR3 DNA reads as TGTGCCAGCAGTTACCGGACAGGGGCTAACTATGGCTACACCTTC.

This clone has only one observation. The chain has TRBV30 and TRBJ1-2; the D gene is possibly TRBD1 (5 bases). V lost 4 bases, J lost 2 bases, and 17 bases lay in between. This CDR3 contains 15 residues. The germline V gene encodes CDR1 GTSNPN and CDR2 SVGIG (reference sequence). CDR3 nucleotide sequence: TGTGCCTGGAAGCTAAAAGGGGCGAGAAACTATGGCTACACCTTC. Protein: CAWKLKGARNYGYTF.

The V gene is TRBV10-3, the J gene TRBJ2-5; TRBD2 agrees at 10 bases. This CDR3 has 14 amino acids. Per the germline V gene, CDR1 is ENHRY and CDR2 is SYGVKD. V was pared by 6 bases and J by 2 bases, with 3 bases of the junction left unmatched. The CDR3 spells CAISPTSGQETQYF. CDR3 nucleotide sequence: TGTGCCATCAGCCCGACTAGCGGGCAAGAGACCCAGTACTTC.

This sequence joins TRBV10-3 and TRBJ2-1; D is possibly TRBD2 (6 bases). The CDR3 spans 12 residues. The ends were cut back, 7 bases at V and 8 bases at J, with 12 bases in the middle. Germline V gives CDR1 ENHRY, CDR2 SYGVKD. The DNA of the CDR3 is TGTGCCATCACTCGTGGCGGGGATGAGCAGTTCTTC. Translating gives CAITRGGDEQFF.

V gene TRBV5-6 combines with J gene TRBJ2-1, with unresolved D. In germline, CDR1 is SGHDT, CDR2 YYEEEE. The CDR3 spans 13 residues. The germline V and J ends were trimmed by 1 base and 6 bases, with 8 bases remaining between them. CDR3 nucleotides: TGTGCCAGCAGCTTGTTTCTAGTCAATGAGCAGTTCTTC. Its protein product is CASSLFLVNEQFF.

This clone was observed once. The CDR3 is CASSGSSSYEQYF. The CDR3 DNA reads TGCGCCAGCAGTGGGTCCAGCTCCTACGAGCAGTACTTC. The chain has TRBV5-1 and TRBJ2-7, with D unresolved. Trimming took off 5 bases at V and 0 bases at J, with 9 bases between the two ends. The CDR3 has 13 amino acids. Germline V gene data show CDR1 as SGHRS and CDR2 as YFSETQ.

This clone is labeled as medium-sized (0.01 to 0.1%). This chain uses TRBV4-1 with TRBJ1-6; 7 bases agree with TRBD1. After removal of 4 bases from V and 7 bases from J, the junction contained 4 bases not matched to a gene. This CDR3 is built from 14 residues. CDR1 is MGHRA, CDR2 YSYEKL, per germline. The CDR3 protein is CASSRGTVNSPLHF. The CDR3 DNA reads as TGCGCCAGCAGCCGAGGGACAGTCAATTCACCCCTCCACTTT.

This clone was seen more than once but under ten times. The rearrangement joins TRBV19 to TRBJ2-2; 13 positions match TRBD2. In germline, CDR1 is LNHDA, CDR2 SQIVND (reference sequence). V shed 0 bases and J 4 bases; nucleotides not matched to a gene: 11. CDR3 length: 20 residues. In DNA form, the CDR3 reads TGTGCCAGTAGTATAGAGGGGAGACGAGGGACTAGCGGGACCACCGGGGAGCTGTTTTTT. This translates into CASSIEGRRGTSGTTGELFF.

As regards this clone: This CDR3 is also generated by other DNA sequences in the sample. The V gene is TRBV7-3, the J gene TRBJ2-7; tentatively, D is TRBD1 (5 bases). Looked up from germline, CDR1 is SGHTA and CDR2 is FQGTGA. This CDR3 is 14 amino acids long. The V end lost 5 bases, the J end lost 2 bases, and 13 bases lay between the germline ends. CDR3 region: CASSRGQGTYEQYF. CDR3 coding DNA: TGTGCCAGCAGCCGTGGGCAGGGAACCTACGAGCAGTACTTC. The whole variable domain, remainder taken from reference TRBV7-3 and TRBJ2-7, is GAGVSQTPSNKVTEKGKYVELRCDPISGHTALYWYRQSLGQGPEFLIYFQGTGAADDSGLPNDRFFAVRPEGSVSTLKIQRTERGDSAVYLCASSRGQGTYEQYFGPGTRLTVT.

The V gene is TRBV6-5, the J gene TRBJ1-2, with a weak D call TRBD1 (6 bases). Between the trimmed V and J ends, which lost 0 bases and 8 bases, there was a span of 10 bases. This CDR3 is 13 amino acids long. Per the germline V gene, CDR1 is MNHEY and CDR2 is SVGAGI. The CDR3 reads CASSYSYRDGYTF. Here the CDR3 DNA reads TGTGCCAGCAGTTACTCCTACAGGGACGGCTACACCTTC.

The chain joins TRBV6-1 to TRBJ1-5; 7 bases map to TRBD1. CDR3 size: 16 residues. J gave up 9 bases and V 2 bases, and 13 bases lay outside the gene matches. Germline V gene sequence: CDR1 MNHNS, CDR2 SASEGT. In nucleotides, the CDR3 is TGTGCCAGCAGTGAAACCAGTGCCGGGACAGCTTTGCCCCAGCATTTT. Protein product: CASSETSAGTALPQHF.

Written as DNA, the CDR3 is TGCGCCAGCAGGCGGACAGGGGAAACTAATGAAAAACTGTTTTTT. It yields the protein CASRRTGETNEKLFF. The gene calls are TRBV4-1 and TRBJ1-4; 9 bases are shared with TRBD1. V shed 6 bases and J 1 base; nucleotides not matched to a gene: 3. The CDR3 contains 15 residues. The germline V gene has CDR1 MGHRA and CDR2 YSYEKL.

The V gene is TRBV29-1, the J gene TRBJ1-1, with D unresolved. CDR1 and CDR2 from the germline V gene are SQVTM and ANQGSEA. V was cut by 5 bases and J by 2 bases, with 9 bases left in between. This CDR3 has 12 amino acids. CDR3 in amino acids: CSVRATNTEAFF. CDR3 DNA sequence: TGCAGCGTTCGGGCCACCAACACTGAAGCTTTCTTT. The full variable domain, in which reference TRBV29-1 and TRBJ1-1 provide the parts outside the CDR3, is SAVISQKPSRDICQRGTSLTIQCQVDSQVTMMFWYRQQPGQSLTLIATANQGSEATYESGFVIDKFPISRPNLTFSTLTVSNMSPEDSSIYLCSVRATNTEAFFGQGTRLTVV.

The chain is built from TRBV11-2 and TRBJ2-7; TRBD2 is a possible D gene (7 bases). The CDR3 totals 16 residues. Germline CDR1 SGHAT, CDR2 FQNNGV. V was trimmed by 2 bases and J by 3 bases, leaving 17 bases between them. The CDR3 DNA reads TGTGCCAGCAGCTTAATTAAGGCGGGGGCCCTCTACGAGCAGTACTTC. Translated: CASSLIKAGALYEQYF.

The chain recombines TRBV29-1 with TRBJ1-4; tentative D call: TRBD1 (5 bases). V was cut by 3 bases and J by 8 bases, with 22 bases left in between. Germline V gene lookup returns CDR1 SQVTM and CDR2 ANQGSEA. This CDR3 is 16 amino acids long. CDR3 amino acids: CSVDPRLPGRKEKLFF. DNA of the CDR3: TGCAGCGTTGACCCAAGACTCCCAGGGCGCAAAGAAAAACTGTTTTTT.

J is TRBJ1-2 and V is TRBV19; 8 nucleotides line up with TRBD1. This CDR3 has 15 residues. Looked up from germline, CDR1 is LNHDA and CDR2 is SQIVND (reference sequence). V trimming: 1 base; J trimming: 1 base; junction bases outside the gene matches: 2. CDR3 loop: CASSIATGVNYGYTF. The CDR3 nucleotides are TGTGCCAGTAGTATAGCGACAGGGGTTAACTATGGCTACACCTTC.

The rearrangement uses TRBV30 and TRBJ2-7; 8 nucleotides line up with TRBD2. V shed 4 bases and J 5 bases; nucleotides not matched to a gene: 10. Germline CDR1 reads GTSNPN; CDR2 reads SVGIG (reference sequence). The CDR3 has 14 residues. This CDR3 reads CAWIPVGGAHEQYF. CDR3 coding DNA: TGTGCCTGGATCCCCGTCGGGGGGGCCCACGAGCAGTACTTC.

This chain connects TRBV19 to TRBJ2-1, with TRBD2 identical over 8 bases. Germline V gene data show CDR1 as LNHDA and CDR2 as SQIVND (reference sequence). This CDR3 spans 15 amino acids. Trimming cost V 6 bases and J 8 bases; bases outside gene matches: 12. The CDR3 region is CASSLGLGILDEQFF. Written as DNA, the CDR3 is TGTGCCAGTAGCTTGGGACTAGGGATTTTGGATGAGCAGTTCTTC.